One sample yielded the 26 T cell receptor beta chains listed below, sequenced in a study of blood T cell repertoires in COVID-19. Profiled with immunoSEQ multiplex PCR; TCRdb holds only in-frame clones, not every one. Altogether more than 300,000 clones are present, 90% to 95% being singletons, with the ten largest covering 3.5% to 5%. What was sequenced was PBMCs or T cells enriched from blood (not recorded which). These TCRs come from a woman aged 25 to 45 who had been exposed to COVID-19.

This chain connects TRBV14 to TRBJ2-3; 8 bases line up with TRBD1. V shed 6 bases, J shed 0 bases, and the junction held 5 bases outside the gene matches. The CDR3 extends over 15 amino acids. From germline, CDR1 is SGHDN and CDR2 FVKESK. This CDR3 reads CASRRTGGSTDTQYF. In DNA, the CDR3 is TGTGCCAGCAGACGTACAGGGGGAAGCACAGATACGCAGTATTTT.

Concerning this clone itself: Other DNA sequences of this sample code for an identical CDR3. The chain is built from TRBV5-1 and TRBJ2-1; possibly TRBD1 for D (5 bases). CDR1 is SGHRS, CDR2 YFSETQ, per germline. V gave up 0 bases and J gave up 4 bases, with 8 bases separating them. The length of the CDR3 is 14 residues. This CDR3 is CASSLGAGYNEQFF. CDR3 sequence (DNA): TGCGCCAGCAGCTTGGGGGCAGGGTACAATGAGCAGTTCTTC.

The J gene is TRBJ2-5, the V gene TRBV12-3 or TRBV12-4; unclear D gene. Deletions cut 1 base from V and 4 bases from J, with 4 bases between. The CDR3 is 12 residues long. The CDR3 sequence is CASSLGPETQYF. The DNA for the CDR3 is TGTGCCAGCAGTTTAGGGCCAGAGACCCAGTACTTC.

The chain carries TRBV9 and TRBJ1-6; no firm D call. Trimming took 1 base from V and 9 from J, leaving 11 bases between them. Germline lookup yields CDR1 SGDLS and CDR2 YYNGEE. The CDR3 extends over 14 amino acids. CDR3 DNA sequence: TGTGCCAGCAGCGTACGGGCGGGTGGTTCACCCCTCCACTTT. This codes for CASSVRAGGSPLHF.

V gene TRBV2 combines with J gene TRBJ2-5; D is unclear. V was cut by 7 bases and J by 5 bases, with 14 bases left in between. The CDR3 totals 13 residues. CDR1 SNHLY and CDR2 FYNNEI come from the germline V gene. For the CDR3, the DNA is TGTGCCAGCAACGAGTACCCACCCGAGACCCAGTACTTC. Protein: CASNEYPPETQYF. The full variable domain, in which reference TRBV2 and TRBJ2-5 provide the parts outside the CDR3, is EPEVTQTPSHQVTQMGQEVILRCVPISNHLYFYWYRQILGQKVEFLVSFYNNEISEKSEIFDDQFSVERPDGSNFTLKIRSTKLEDSAMYFCASNEYPPETQYFGPGTRLLVL.

The rearrangement joins TRBV5-4 to TRBJ1-6; a weak D match, TRBD1 (6 bases). V lost 7 bases to trimming and J lost 6 bases, with 20 bases between them. Germline CDR1 SGHNT, CDR2 YYREEE (reference sequence). The CDR3 sequence is 16 residues long. The CDR3 sequence is CASQGRIGQINSPLHF. CDR3 DNA sequence: TGTGCCAGCCAAGGCCGAATTGGACAGATTAATTCACCCCTCCACTTT.

The rearrangement uses TRBV5-1 and TRBJ1-1; 10 bases align to TRBD1. CDR3 size: 15 residues. Germline values: CDR1 SGHRS, CDR2 YFSETQ. J lost 1 base, V lost 5 bases, and 5 bases had no gene match. The CDR3 spells CASRDRGSQNTEAFF. In DNA, the CDR3 is TGCGCCAGCAGGGACAGGGGGTCCCAGAACACTGAAGCTTTCTTT.

V usage is TRBV14 and J usage is TRBJ1-3; D is unresolved. The germline gives CDR1 SGHDN, CDR2 FVKESK. Trimming removed 0 bases from V and 1 base from J, with 10 bases in between. This CDR3 comprises 16 residues. The CDR3 sequence: CASSQDLARSGNTIYF. Written as DNA, the CDR3 is TGTGCCAGCAGCCAAGATCTAGCGCGTTCTGGAAACACCATATATTTT.

The chain employs TRBV5-4 and TRBJ2-1; D may be TRBD2 (6 bases). The CDR3 covers 13 residues. Germline V CDR1 and CDR2: SGHNT, YYREEE (reference sequence). Deletions cut 2 bases from V and 4 bases from J, with 7 bases between. The DNA of the CDR3 is TGTGCCAGCAGCTTTGCGGGGTACAATGAGCAGTTCTTC. Translation gives CASSFAGYNEQFF.

The chain recombines TRBV27 with TRBJ1-2; 7 bases are shared with TRBD1. Germline assignment: CDR1 MNHEY and CDR2 SMNVEV (reference sequence). V shed 5 bases, J shed 6 bases, and the junction held 3 bases outside the gene matches. There are 12 residues in the CDR3. CDR3 region: CASSTTGHGYTF. The CDR3 coding sequence is TGTGCCAGCAGTACGACAGGGCATGGCTACACCTTC.

This chain links TRBV20-1 with TRBJ2-2; possible D gene TRBD2, 6 bases. Trimming stripped 3 bases from V and 1 base from J, with 12 bases between. The CDR3 totals 15 residues. Germline CDR1 is DFQATT and CDR2 is SNEGSKA (reference sequence). CDR3 sequence reads: CSASHLAKNTGELFF. The CDR3 DNA sequence: TGCAGTGCTAGTCATCTAGCGAAGAACACCGGGGAGCTGTTTTTT.

The CDR3 is CASSRENSYEQYF. CDR3 nucleotide sequence: TGTGCCAGCAGTCGCGAGAACTCCTACGAGCAGTACTTC. The chain uses TRBV6-5 and TRBJ2-7; D unclear. Trimming pared 5 bases from V and 0 bases from J, leaving 8 bases between. The CDR3 covers 13 residues. CDR1 MNHEY and CDR2 SVGAGI come from the germline V gene.

V and J are TRBV21-1 and TRBJ1-1; TRBD1 is taken as the D call from the table, unchecked against the DNA. TRBV21-1 is marked as a pseudogene. This CDR3 has 13 amino acids. This chain's CDR3 is CASSKDADTEAFF. Written as DNA, the CDR3 is TGTGCCAGCAGCAAAGACGCAGACACTGAAGCTTTCTTT.

The gene calls are TRBV30 and TRBJ2-3; D gene uncertain. The CDR3 runs 14 residues. V was clipped by 7 bases and J by 0 bases, with 14 bases between them. Germline V gives CDR1 GTSNPN, CDR2 SVGIG (reference sequence). CDR3 protein: CASNTVASTDTQYF. DNA for the CDR3: TGTGCCTCGAATACAGTCGCTAGCACAGATACGCAGTATTTT. Variable domain in full (rest from reference TRBV30 and TRBJ2-3): SQTIHQWPATLVQPVGSPLSLECTVEGTSNPNLYWYRQAAGRGLQLLFYSVGIGQISSEVPQNLSASRPQDRQFILSSKKLLLSDSGFYLCASNTVASTDTQYFGPGTRLTVL.

This clone was recorded once. The gene calls are TRBV4-1 and TRBJ1-5; D unclear. Germline V gene data show CDR1 as MGHRA and CDR2 as YSYEKL. The CDR3 extends over 18 amino acids. Between the trimmed V and J ends, which lost 1 base and 3 bases, there was a span of 19 bases. This CDR3 reads CASSQAVEREIPNQPQHF. In DNA, the CDR3 is TGCGCCAGCAGCCAAGCTGTAGAGCGAGAGATACCCAATCAGCCCCAGCATTTT.

CDR3 loop: CASRLQPETQYF. The CDR3, as DNA: TGTGCCAGCAGACTACAACCGGAGACCCAGTACTTC. J is TRBJ2-5 and V is TRBV2, with D uncertain. The germline V gene has CDR1 SNHLY and CDR2 FYNNEI. This CDR3 region has 12 residues. V lost 6 bases, J lost 5 bases, and 10 bases lay in between. Full variable domain (remainder filled in from reference TRBV2 and TRBJ2-5): EPEVTQTPSHQVTQMGQEVILRCVPISNHLYFYWYRQILGQKVEFLVSFYNNEISEKSEIFDDQFSVERPDGSNFTLKIRSTKLEDSAMYFCASRLQPETQYFGPGTRLLVL.

The chain has TRBV19 and TRBJ2-5; TRBD2 might be the D (5 bases). CDR3 size: 12 residues. The germline V and J ends were trimmed by 11 bases and 1 base, with 11 bases remaining between them. The germline gives CDR1 LNHDA, CDR2 SQIVND (reference sequence). CDR3 sequence (DNA): TGTGCCTCGAGCGGCCCCCAAGAGACCCAGTACTTC. Protein: CASSGPQETQYF.

The chain combines TRBV4-3 with TRBJ1-1; 7 bases are shared with TRBD1. The V gene end was trimmed by 4 bases and the J gene end by 3 bases; junction bases not matched to a gene: 8. This CDR3 region has 15 residues. CDR1 is LGHNA, CDR2 YSLEER, per germline. The CDR3 region is CASSPRYRGDTEAFF. Here the CDR3 DNA reads TGCGCCAGCAGCCCGAGATACAGGGGTGACACTGAAGCTTTCTTT.

The J gene is TRBJ2-1, the V gene TRBV19, with D perhaps TRBD2 (6 bases). The CDR3 has 15 residues. CDR1 is LNHDA, CDR2 SQIVND, per germline (reference sequence). The V end lost 4 bases, the J end lost 7 bases, and 17 bases lay between the germline ends. In nucleotides, the CDR3 is TGTGCCAGTAGTACATTAGCGGATGGAATTAATGAGCAGTTCTTC. Encoded protein: CASSTLADGINEQFF.

In its sample, this clone was seen once. The rearrangement uses TRBV4-1 and TRBJ1-4; D remains ambiguous. V was clipped by 4 bases and J by 3 bases, with 12 bases between them. Per the germline V gene, CDR1 is MGHRA and CDR2 is YSYEKL. The CDR3 consists of 15 residues. The CDR3 is CASSPGRGSNEKLFF. CDR3 bases: TGCGCCAGCAGCCCTGGACGAGGGTCTAATGAAAAACTGTTTTTT.

The rearrangement links TRBV19 to TRBJ1-1; D might be TRBD1 (5 bases). Trimming took off 3 bases at V and 2 bases at J, with 10 bases between the two ends. In germline, CDR1 is LNHDA, CDR2 SQIVND (reference sequence). The CDR3 runs to 14 residues. CDR3 region: CASSILQGNTEAFF. The CDR3 DNA follows: TGTGCCAGTAGTATTCTTCAGGGTAACACTGAAGCTTTCTTT. Based on the CDR3 plus reference TRBV19 and TRBJ1-1, the full variable domain is DGGITQSPKYLFRKEGQNVTLSCEQNLNHDAMYWYRQDPGQGLRLIYYSQIVNDFQKGDIAEGYSVSREKKESFPLTVTSAQKNPTAFYLCASSILQGNTEAFFGQGTRLTVV.

V and J are TRBV27 and TRBJ2-3, with 7 bases matching TRBD2. The CDR3 is 15 amino acids. With 3 bases clipped from V and 2 bases from J, the junction kept 5 bases outside the gene matches. Looked up from germline, CDR1 is MNHEY and CDR2 is SMNVEV (reference sequence). The CDR3 DNA is TGTGCCAGCAGTTTGCGTGGGGACTACACAGATACGCAGTATTTT. It yields the protein CASSLRGDYTDTQYF.

The chain combines TRBV5-1 with TRBJ1-1, with a weak D call TRBD1 (6 bases). The CDR3 has 15 residues. Germline values: CDR1 SGHRS, CDR2 YFSETQ. With 0 bases removed from V and 3 bases from J, the gap between germline ends came to 12 bases. The CDR3: CASSLGHRADTEAFF. The CDR3 coding sequence is TGCGCCAGCAGCTTGGGTCACAGGGCGGACACTGAAGCTTTCTTT.

V is TRBV18 and J is TRBJ1-1, with 7 bases lining up with TRBD1. CDR1 is KGHSH, CDR2 LQKENI, per germline. The CDR3 has 15 residues. With V trimmed by 3 bases and J by 0 bases, 4 bases remained unmatched. CDR3 coding DNA: TGTGCCAGCTCACCGAACGACAGGGTGAACACTGAAGCTTTCTTT. Protein sequence: CASSPNDRVNTEAFF. Together with reference TRBV18 and TRBJ1-1, the CDR3 gives the full variable domain: NAGVMQNPRHLVRRRGQEARLRCSPMKGHSHVYWYRQLPEEGLKFMVYLQKENIIDESGMPKERFSAEFPKEGPSILRIQQVVRGDSAAYFCASSPNDRVNTEAFFGQGTRLTVV.

The chain is built from TRBV2 and TRBJ1-1; 7 bases are a match to TRBD1. Looked up from germline, CDR1 is SNHLY and CDR2 is FYNNEI. The CDR3 totals 17 residues. The V and J ends lost 6 bases and 1 base, in that order; junction bases with no gene match: 14. The CDR3 region has the DNA TGTGCCAGCAGGAAGGACAGGACTCCATGGGGGAACACTGAAGCTTTCTTT. As protein: CASRKDRTPWGNTEAFF.

The rearrangement uses TRBV4-2 and TRBJ2-3; D is unresolved. Germline V gene lookup returns CDR1 LGHNA and CDR2 YNFKEQ. Trimming pared 1 base from V and 10 bases from J, leaving 15 bases between. The CDR3 consists of 14 residues. CDR3 in amino acids: CASSQASHGQAQYF. The CDR3 DNA is TGTGCCAGCAGCCAAGCCTCCCACGGCCAGGCGCAGTATTTT.